The 4 T cell receptor beta chains below come from one sample, sequenced in a study of T cell repertoires in cytomegalovirus infection. MiXCR, run by TCRdb on the reads, gives a single entry per CDR3 protein. The sample includes roughly 600,000 distinct CDR3 sequences, less than 25% seen only once; the top ten take roughly 8%. What was sequenced was CD8+ T cells from PBMCs. The receptors originated from a human donor in good health (CMV status not recorded). Some clones in this sample may be carry-over from other donors' samples.

This clonotype has more than one count but fewer than ten. The chain is built from TRBV2 and TRBJ1-2; D call uncertain. With 3 bases removed from V and 8 bases from J, the gap between germline ends came to 13 bases. In germline, CDR1 is SNHLY, CDR2 FYNNEI. This CDR3 is built from 13 residues. The CDR3 region has the DNA TGTGCCAGCAGTGAGATGGTCTCGTTAGGCTACACCTTC. It codes for CASSEMVSLGYTF.

The V gene is TRBV7-4, the J gene TRBJ1-1; 8 positions match TRBD1. This CDR3 spans 14 amino acids. In germline, CDR1 is SGHVT, CDR2 SQSDAQ. V was clipped by 5 bases and J by 1 base; unmatched bases: 3. The chain's CDR3 is CASSPRGQNTEAFF. The DNA of the CDR3 is TGTGCCAGCAGCCCCAGGGGGCAGAACACTGAAGCTTTCTTT.

This clonotype occurred a few times. The genes are TRBV6-2 or TRBV6-3 and TRBJ1-1; D gene ambiguous. The CDR3 has 13 amino acids. Trimming took off 6 bases at V and 7 bases at J, with 15 bases between the two ends. Germline V CDR1 and CDR2: MNHEY, SVGEGT. The CDR3 here is CASRDGLTLEAFF. CDR3 nucleotides: TGTGCCAGCAGGGACGGCCTAACCCTTGAAGCTTTCTTT.

The CDR3 sequence: CASSPGTGHSYEQYV. CDR3 nucleotide sequence: TGCGCCAGCAGCCCTGGGACAGGCCACAGCTACGAGCAGTACGTC. The rearrangement links TRBV5-1 to TRBJ2-7; 8 bases fit TRBD1. CDR3 size: 15 residues. Per germline, CDR1 SGHRS and CDR2 YFSETQ. Trimming removed 4 bases from V and 3 bases from J; junction bases left unmatched: 9.